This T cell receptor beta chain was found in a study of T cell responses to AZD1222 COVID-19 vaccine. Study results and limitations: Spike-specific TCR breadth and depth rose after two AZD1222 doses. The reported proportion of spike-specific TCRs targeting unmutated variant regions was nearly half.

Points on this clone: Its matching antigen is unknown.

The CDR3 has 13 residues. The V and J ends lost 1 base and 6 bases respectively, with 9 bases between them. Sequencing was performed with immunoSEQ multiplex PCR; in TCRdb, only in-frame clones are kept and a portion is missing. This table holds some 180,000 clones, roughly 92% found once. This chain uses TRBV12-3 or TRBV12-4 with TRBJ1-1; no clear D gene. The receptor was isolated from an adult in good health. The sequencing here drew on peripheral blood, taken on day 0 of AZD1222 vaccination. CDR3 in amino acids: CASSLGEWAEAFF. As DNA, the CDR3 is TGTGCCAGCAGTTTAGGGGAATGGGCTGAAGCTTTCTTT.